The table lists the clone carrying this T cell receptor (beta chain) with a few counts. The entry originates in a study of CD8+ T cells in alopecia areata. After isolation, RNA underwent reverse transcription to generate cDNA as the sequencing template. Repertoires were generated with immunoSEQ multiplex PCR, while TCRdb's copy carries only in-frame clones and drops some. This table holds hundreds of thousands of clones, around 62% found once. Trimming removed 5 bases from V and 11 bases from J; junction bases left unmatched: 4. Germline CDR1 and CDR2: SGHTA and FQGNSA. The CDR3 is 14 residues long. The genes are TRBV7-2 and TRBJ2-1; 15 nucleotides line up with TRBD2. The source is a human donor with alopecia areata. The specimen was CD4+ T cells sorted from blood, collected at week 0. The CDR3 DNA sequence: TGTGCCAGCAGCCCGGGGACTAGCGGGGGGCAGCAGTTCTTC. Its translation is CASSPGTSGGQQFF.